The next 15 T cell receptor beta chains were all read from a single sample in a study of blood T cell repertoires in COVID-19. Clones were sequenced by immunoSEQ multiplex PCR, and TCRdb holds only the in-frame ones, with some missing. The sample gives around 21,000 clones, roughly 90% of which show up once; about 6.5% is in the top ten. The sequencing input was peripheral blood. All receptors derive from a woman older than 75 with active COVID-19.

This clone was seen a handful of times. This sequence joins TRBV6-4 and TRBJ1-3; the D gene is possibly TRBD1 (6 bases). Germline-derived CDR1 and CDR2 are MRHNA and SNTAGT. V dropped 2 bases and J dropped 7 bases, with 27 bases sitting between them. CDR3 length equals 19 residues. CDR3 sequence (DNA): TGTGCCAGCAGTGACCCCTCAAGGAATCAGGGGCTAATCGGGAACACCATATATTTT. It is translated as CASSDPSRNQGLIGNTIYF.

The rearrangement joins TRBV19 to TRBJ1-2, with 11 bases matching TRBD1. This CDR3 is built from 14 residues. V shed 6 bases, J shed 4 bases, and the junction held 4 bases outside the gene matches. Germline V gene data show CDR1 as LNHDA and CDR2 as SQIVND (reference sequence). In DNA form, the CDR3 reads TGTGCCAGTAGGGACAGGGGGCGAGTCTATGGCTACACCTTC. This gives the protein CASRDRGRVYGYTF.

The rearrangement joins TRBV19 to TRBJ1-4; 9 nucleotides line up with TRBD1. V lost 8 bases and J lost 10; bases outside the gene matches: 11. The CDR3 totals 14 residues. Germline CDR1 is LNHDA and CDR2 is SQIVND (reference sequence). CDR3 in DNA: TGTGCCAGTGCGGGGGGACAGGGTGAGGGAAAACTGTTTTTT. Amino acids: CASAGGQGEGKLFF.

V usage is TRBV5-8 and J usage is TRBJ2-1; 8 bases map to TRBD1. There are 15 residues in the CDR3. Germline loops: CDR1 SGHTS, CDR2 YDEGEE. J was trimmed by 1 base and V by 4 bases; bases with no gene match: 4. This chain's CDR3 is CASSTRTGSYNEQFF. CDR3 DNA sequence: TGTGCCAGCAGCACCCGGACAGGGTCCTACAATGAGCAGTTCTTC. Together with reference TRBV5-8 and TRBJ2-1, the CDR3 gives the full variable domain: EAGVTQSPTHLIKTRGQQATLRCSPISGHTSVYWYQQALGLGLQFLLWYDEGEERNRGNFPPRFSGRQFPNYSSELNVNALELEDSALYLCASSTRTGSYNEQFFGPGTRLTVL.

The chain has TRBV18 and TRBJ2-7, with 7 nucleotides matching TRBD2. The CDR3 consists of 14 residues. V was pared by 3 bases and J by 1 base, with 3 bases of the junction left unmatched. Germline assignment: CDR1 KGHSH and CDR2 LQKENI. CDR3 loop: CASSPFGGSYEQYF. The CDR3 coding sequence is TGTGCCAGCTCACCCTTCGGGGGGTCCTACGAGCAGTACTTC.

V gene TRBV27 combines with J gene TRBJ2-7; a possible D gene is TRBD1 (6 bases). V lost 5 bases, J lost 4 bases, and 15 bases lay in between. The CDR3 spans 14 residues. The V gene's germline CDR1 is MNHEY and CDR2 SMNVEV (reference sequence). The CDR3 sequence is CASSQGGRLYEQYF. The CDR3 DNA reads as TGTGCCAGCAGTCAAGGGGGACGCCTTTACGAGCAGTACTTC.

CDR3 in amino acids: CASSHGGAGTDTQYF. CDR3 DNA sequence: TGTGCCAGCAGCCATGGGGGGGCGGGCACAGATACGCAGTATTTT. This sequence joins TRBV3-1 (or the pseudogene TRBV3-2) and TRBJ2-3, with D maybe TRBD2 (7 bases). CDR1 is LGHDT and CDR2 is YNNKEL in the germline V gene (reference sequence). This CDR3 is 15 amino acids long. Trimming removed 3 bases from V and 1 base from J, with 11 bases in between.

The rearrangement uses TRBV4-1 and TRBJ2-1, with 8 positions matching TRBD2. Unmatched junction bases numbered 8, after V lost 3 bases and J lost 10 bases. The CDR3 has 14 residues. Germline lookup yields CDR1 MGHRA and CDR2 YSYEKL. The CDR3, as DNA: TGCGCCAGCAGCCATACAGCCCGGGGGGGAGAGCAGTTCTTC. It is translated as CASSHTARGGEQFF.

The chain joins TRBV6-2 or TRBV6-3 to TRBJ2-1; 10 nucleotides line up with TRBD1. With V trimmed by 4 bases and J by 4 bases, 4 bases remained unmatched. The germline V gene has CDR1 MNHEY and CDR2 SVGEGT. The CDR3 runs 15 residues. In nucleotides, the CDR3 is TGTGCCAGCAGTTCCGGACAGGGGGATTACAATGAGCAGTTCTTC. Protein: CASSSGQGDYNEQFF.

The DNA for the CDR3 is TGTGCCAGCAGCCAGGACGGGACAGTTTCCTACAATGAGCAGTTCTTC. It yields the protein CASSQDGTVSYNEQFF. The chain carries TRBV4-2 and TRBJ2-1, with 7 bases identical to TRBD1. The V gene's germline CDR1 is LGHNA and CDR2 YNFKEQ. V gave up 3 bases and J gave up 1 base; unmatched junction bases: 6. This CDR3 is built from 16 residues.

V usage is TRBV9 and J usage is TRBJ2-7; 8 bases align to TRBD2. Germline V gene sequence: CDR1 SGDLS, CDR2 YYNGEE. Germline trimming cut 0 bases from V and 0 bases from J; bases unmatched to any gene: 5. The CDR3 is made up of 16 amino acids. CDR3 residues: CASSVGRGGHSYEQYF. The DNA of the CDR3 is TGTGCCAGCAGCGTAGGCCGCGGGGGGCACTCCTACGAGCAGTACTTC. Full variable domain (rest looked up from reference TRBV9 and TRBJ2-7): DSGVTQTPKHLITATGQRVTLRCSPRSGDLSVYWYQQSLDQGLQFLIQYYNGEERAKGNILERFSAQQFPDLHSELNLSSLELGDSALYFCASSVGRGGHSYEQYFGPGTRLTVT.

This chain links TRBV3-1 (or the pseudogene TRBV3-2) with TRBJ2-4; 8 bases are a match to TRBD1. The CDR3 runs to 17 residues. J was trimmed by 3 bases and V by 5 bases; bases with no gene match: 12. Germline assignment: CDR1 LGHDT and CDR2 YNNKEL (reference sequence). The CDR3 reads CASSDIWTGKGKNIQYF. In DNA, the CDR3 is TGTGCCAGCAGCGACATCTGGACAGGGAAAGGCAAAAACATTCAGTACTTC.

The chain couples TRBV10-3 to TRBJ1-1; no clear D gene. Trimming removed 7 bases at V and 3 bases at J, with 9 bases between. From germline, CDR1 is ENHRY and CDR2 SYGVKD. The CDR3 is 12 residues long. The CDR3 nucleotides are TGTGCCATCACAGATGGAGACACTGAAGCTTTCTTT. This gives the protein CAITDGDTEAFF.

This clone was recorded a few times. The rearrangement uses TRBV19 and TRBJ1-1, with 7 bases identical to TRBD1. Per the germline V gene, CDR1 is LNHDA and CDR2 is SQIVND (reference sequence). V trimming: 3 bases; J trimming: 11 bases; junction bases outside the gene matches: 6. The CDR3 loop spans 12 amino acids. For the CDR3, the DNA is TGTGCCAGTAGTATCCGACAGGGTTACGCTTTCTTT. This sequence encodes CASSIRQGYAFF.

V usage is TRBV28 and J usage is TRBJ1-2; possible D gene TRBD1, 5 bases. Germline V CDR1 and CDR2: MDHEN, SYDVKM. V was shortened by 6 bases and J by 7 bases, with 9 bases between the two germline ends. The CDR3 totals 11 residues. The CDR3 DNA reads TGTGCCAGCAGGGGGGGTGTTGGCTACACCTTC. As protein: CASRGGVGYTF.